This T cell receptor (beta chain) comes out of a study of blood T cell repertoires in COVID-19 (dated by TCRdb to 2018 to 2021). Background for the entire study: The collaborator samples originated in the United States, Italy and Spain and spanned the acute and convalescent phases of COVID-19. The prospective study material was composed of cDNA or gDNA derived from T cells, B-cell-depleted T cells, or PBMCs. Subjects who had been exposed to COVID-19, were actively infected with it, or had recovered from it provided the deeply sampled blood TCRbeta repertoires that made up the dataset. The repertoires were made available in a free public database intended to serve as a resource for research on the immune response to SARS-CoV-2. The samples were drawn from the first 160 participants of the ongoing ImmuneRACE study and from some 1,300 subjects provided by 6 global collaborators. A de-identified subject ID, COVID-19 status, age in years and sex were almost always included in the sample metadata. Where available, HLA class I and class II types were taken from metadata supplied by the sample provider and were not determined by assay-based typing.

Overall results and qualifications from the work: The amount of clinical and demographic metadata varied by source and participant and was provided uncurated.

TCRbeta CDR3 regions were amplified from genomic DNA by means of the immunoSEQ Assay, a bias-controlled multiplex PCR. From the authors' description of their analysis: Within the assay, amplification of reference gene primers was used to estimate how many nucleated cells each sample contained. Sequence reads were collapsed and filtered to measure the absolute abundance of every unique TCRbeta CDR3 rearrangement. For each sample, productive Simpson clonality was calculated by taking the square root of Simpson's diversity index across productive rearrangements. TCRdb mirrors the immuneACCESS table, restricted to in-frame sequences. Some clones are absent from its copies; in checked studies, under half trace to an unresolved V gene, and the reason for the others is unknown. That table furnishes V, J and clone size, whereas the DNA furnished D and trimming. In all, the sample holds about 380,000 clones, and 85% of those were seen once. Roughly 3.6% of the sample is in the top ten clones.

The collaborating institutions used their own protocols to collect whole blood in K2EDTA tubes. Collaborator samples were shipped for TCRbeta analysis as frozen whole blood, isolated PBMCs, or DNA extracted from either sample type. According to the germline V gene, CDR1 reads SGHAT and CDR2 reads FQNNGV. The germline V and J ends show losses of 6 bases and 2 bases respectively, and no gene match explains 9 bases of the junction. Inclusive of the bounding cysteine and phenylalanine, the CDR3 is 15 residues long. The CDR3 DNA has 45 bases and is translated from base 1. As regards this clone: Its antigen is not yet known. There are no base qualities to consult, and no much larger clone falls within one base.

The clonotype originates from a woman between 18 and 29 years old with acute or convalescent COVID-19. The chain is made from TRBV11-2 and TRBJ1-1, and 7 bases in between align with TRBD1. The sequenced sample was peripheral blood. The DNA sequence reads TGTGCCAGCAGGCGTTTAGGGGGCGCAAACACTGAAGCTTTCTTT. This is translated as CASRRLGGANTEAFF.